This T cell receptor beta chain comes out of a study of T cells in severe cutaneous drug reactions. Study summary: Blister fluid/cells and PBMC came from acute- or recovery-stage patients. Study-level results: All seven CBZ-SJS/TEN blister samples shared a public TCRbeta CDR3 at mean about 13%. Carbamazepine-induced Stevens-Johnson syndrome or toxic epidermal necrolysis patients showed strongly raised TRBV12-4, 25% to 35% in blister cells and roughly 5% in PBMC.

The length of the CDR3 is 14 residues. Germline loops: CDR1 DFQATT, CDR2 SNEGSKA (reference sequence). Bulk and single-cell libraries used iRepertoire multiplex PCR with TCR subtype-specific primers. Roughly 90-500 ng of RNA per sample was bulk library input. TCRdb re-called the multiplex PCR reads, yielding one record per CDR3 amino acid sequence without DNA. This listing includes more than 20,000 distinct CDR3 sequences. To note about this clonotype: Its antigen is undetermined.

Sequenced patients had Stevens-Johnson syndrome or toxic epidermal necrolysis caused by carbamazepine. Sequenced material: PBMCs. The sequence derives from a human donor with toxic epidermal necrolysis, a severe cutaneous drug reaction. J is TRBJ2-7 and V is TRBV20-1; TCRdb's D gene call, TRBD1, goes unchecked for lack of DNA. The CDR3 sequence: CSVPRYRGQYEQYF.